Following are 17 T cell receptor beta chains from one sample sequenced in a study of OX40 agonist ivuxolimab in advanced cancers. TCRdb's copy holds only in-frame clones and misses some; the assay was immunoSEQ multiplex PCR. The sample carries tens of thousands of clones, 70% to 90% recorded once. Sample: CD4+ or CD8+ T cells sorted from blood, taken in a trial of the OX40 agonist ivuxolimab. The receptors here all came from an adult with an advanced solid tumor such as melanoma, head and neck, liver or kidney cancer.

The chain carries TRBV19 and TRBJ1-2; TRBD1 is a possible D gene (6 bases). V dropped 5 bases and J dropped 4 bases, with 8 bases sitting between them. This CDR3 is built from 12 residues. The germline V gene has CDR1 LNHDA and CDR2 SQIVND (reference sequence). The CDR3 sequence: CASSQGIYGYTF. The CDR3 DNA follows: TGTGCCAGTAGTCAGGGGATCTATGGCTACACCTTC.

J is TRBJ2-3 and V is TRBV5-1; D is unclear. The CDR3 extends over 13 amino acids. Trimming took off 0 bases at V and 5 bases at J, with 7 bases between the two ends. The germline CDR1 and CDR2 sequences are SGHRS and YFSETQ. CDR3 bases: TGCGCCAGCAGCTTGGGATGGGTAGATACGCAGTATTTT. Protein sequence: CASSLGWVDTQYF.

This clone has a single count. Within the sample, other DNA sequences also encode this same CDR3. The V and J genes are TRBV4-2 and TRBJ2-3; 13 bases line up with TRBD2. The germline V gene has CDR1 LGHNA and CDR2 YNFKEQ. V was clipped by 4 bases and J by 6 bases; unmatched bases: 7. This CDR3 is built from 16 residues. CDR3 DNA sequence: TGTGCCAGCAGCCGCACTAGCGGGGGGGGCTCGGATACGCAGTATTTT. It yields the protein CASSRTSGGGSDTQYF.

The chain is built from TRBV19 and TRBJ1-2; no definite D call. Looked up from germline, CDR1 is LNHDA and CDR2 is SQIVND (reference sequence). V was cut by 6 bases and J by 8 bases, with 16 bases left in between. The CDR3 is 13 residues long. Here the CDR3 reads CASSPDISLGYTF. The CDR3 DNA follows: TGTGCCAGTAGCCCCGACATTTCCCTCGGCTACACCTTC.

This clone is classed as medium-sized. The chain uses TRBV18 and TRBJ1-4; D remains ambiguous. Germline assignment: CDR1 KGHSH and CDR2 LQKENI. The ends were cut back, 1 base at V and 13 bases at J, with 10 bases in the middle. This CDR3 is built from 12 residues. CDR3 residues: CASSPRTGILFF. The CDR3 nucleotides are TGTGCCAGCTCACCACGAACCGGAATACTGTTTTTT.

Only one count was recorded for this clone. This chain joins TRBV5-4 and TRBJ2-6; 7 positions agree with TRBD1. The germline V gene has CDR1 SGHNT and CDR2 YYREEE (reference sequence). Losses at the gene ends were 5 bases for V and 2 bases for J; bases not matched to a gene: 4. This CDR3 contains 15 residues. CDR3: CASSFDRAGANVLTF. The CDR3 DNA follows: TGTGCCAGCAGTTTCGACAGGGCTGGGGCCAACGTCCTGACTTTC.

The rearrangement joins TRBV7-9 to TRBJ2-5; D gene uncertain. Germline CDR1 SEHNR, CDR2 FQNEAQ (reference sequence). The CDR3 runs to 14 residues. V was pared by 2 bases and J by 5 bases, with 12 bases between. The CDR3 coding sequence is TGTGCCAGCAGCTTACGTTCCCTACAGGAGACCCAGTACTTC. This encodes CASSLRSLQETQYF. Together with reference TRBV7-9 and TRBJ2-5, the CDR3 gives the full variable domain: DTGVSQNPRHKITKRGQNVTFRCDPISEHNRLYWYRQTLGQGPEFLTYFQNEAQLEKSRLLSDRFSAERPKGSFSTLEIQRTEQGDSAMYLCASSLRSLQETQYFGPGTRLLVL.

This chain links TRBV5-4 with TRBJ2-7; D may be TRBD1 (6 bases). Deletions cut 3 bases from V and 3 bases from J, with 13 bases between. The V gene's germline CDR1 is SGHNT and CDR2 YYREEE (reference sequence). The CDR3 is 14 amino acids. The CDR3 loop reads CASSSDRSGYEQYF. CDR3 sequence (DNA): TGTGCCAGCAGCTCTGACAGGAGCGGCTACGAGCAGTACTTC.

This CDR3 is CASRTQGAGTEAFF. Written as DNA, the CDR3 is TGTGCCAGTAGGACACAGGGGGCCGGCACTGAAGCTTTCTTT. The chain carries TRBV19 and TRBJ1-1; 9 bases are shared with TRBD1. Germline CDR1 and CDR2: LNHDA and SQIVND (reference sequence). V shed 6 bases and J 4 bases; nucleotides not matched to a gene: 6. This CDR3 is built from 14 residues.

This clone was detected only once. Within the sample, other DNA sequences also encode this same CDR3. This rearrangement joins TRBV18 to TRBJ2-5; TRBD2 might be the D (6 bases). Between the trimmed V and J ends, which lost 3 bases and 4 bases, there was a span of 9 bases. The CDR3 has 13 residues. Looked up from germline, CDR1 is KGHSH and CDR2 is LQKENI. The CDR3 region is CASSPQGGETQYF. The DNA of the CDR3 is TGTGCCAGCTCACCCCAGGGAGGAGAGACCCAGTACTTC.

The chain joins TRBV25-1 to TRBJ1-6; 7 bases align to TRBD1. Germline CDR1 MGHDK, CDR2 SYGVNS. The junction had 6 bases not matched to a gene; V was cut back by 6 bases and J by 7 bases. The CDR3 covers 14 residues. The CDR3 sequence: CASSWTGLNSPLHF. The CDR3 region has the DNA TGTGCCAGCAGCTGGACAGGATTAAATTCACCCCTCCACTTT.

CDR3 sequence (DNA): TGTGCCAGCAGCGACAGGGGAACTAATGAAAAACTGTTTTTT. Its translation is CASSDRGTNEKLFF. This chain uses TRBV7-9 with TRBJ1-4, with 8 bases aligning to TRBD1. From germline, CDR1 is SEHNR and CDR2 FQNEAQ (reference sequence). V dropped 5 bases and J dropped 1; count of bases not matched to a gene: 0. The CDR3 runs 14 residues.

The CDR3 DNA sequence: TGTGCCAGCAGCCTTGGACTGTCTAAAGAGACCCAGTACTTC. It specifies CASSLGLSKETQYF. V gene TRBV7-9 combines with J gene TRBJ2-5; a possible D gene is TRBD2 (5 bases). There are 14 residues in the CDR3. The V gene's germline CDR1 is SEHNR and CDR2 FQNEAQ (reference sequence). V lost 5 bases to trimming and J lost 3 bases, with 13 bases between them.

The chain joins TRBV11-3 to TRBJ2-5; 11 bases agree with TRBD2. The CDR3 contains 15 residues. V lost 5 bases, J lost 0 bases, and 2 bases stayed unmatched. Germline CDR1 SGHNT, CDR2 YENEEA. CDR3 in DNA: TGTGCCAGCAGCCAGGGACTAGCGGACCAAGAGACCCAGTACTTC. Translating gives CASSQGLADQETQYF. Looking up the rest from reference TRBV11-3 and TRBJ2-5 gives the full variable domain: EAGVVQSPRYKIIEKKQPVAFWCNPISGHNTLYWYLQNLGQGPELLIRYENEEAVDDSQLPKDRFSAERLKGVDSTLKIQPAELGDSAVYLCASSQGLADQETQYFGPGTRLLVL.

The gene calls are TRBV18 and TRBJ1-1; 9 bases match TRBD1. Germline trimming cut 4 bases from V and 4 bases from J; bases unmatched to any gene: 10. Germline CDR1 KGHSH, CDR2 LQKENI. The CDR3 has 16 residues. The CDR3 sequence is CASSRIETGGGTEAFF. The CDR3 nucleotides are TGTGCCAGCTCACGAATAGAGACAGGGGGTGGCACTGAAGCTTTCTTT.

V and J are TRBV6-5 and TRBJ1-1; D is unresolved. The CDR3 is 14 amino acids. Trimming took 4 bases from V and 1 from J, leaving 10 bases between them. Germline CDR1 reads MNHEY; CDR2 reads SVGAGI. The CDR3 sequence: CASSFGAGNTEAFF. For the CDR3, the DNA is TGTGCCAGCAGTTTCGGAGCCGGGAACACTGAAGCTTTCTTT.

The chain couples TRBV4-1 to TRBJ1-2, with TRBD1 identical over 9 bases. V lost 4 bases, J lost 6 bases, and 9 bases stayed unmatched. The germline CDR1 and CDR2 sequences are MGHRA and YSYEKL. The CDR3 has 15 residues. CDR3 amino acids: CASSPPNRGHHGYTF. The DNA of the CDR3 is TGCGCCAGCAGCCCGCCTAACAGGGGGCATCATGGCTACACCTTC.